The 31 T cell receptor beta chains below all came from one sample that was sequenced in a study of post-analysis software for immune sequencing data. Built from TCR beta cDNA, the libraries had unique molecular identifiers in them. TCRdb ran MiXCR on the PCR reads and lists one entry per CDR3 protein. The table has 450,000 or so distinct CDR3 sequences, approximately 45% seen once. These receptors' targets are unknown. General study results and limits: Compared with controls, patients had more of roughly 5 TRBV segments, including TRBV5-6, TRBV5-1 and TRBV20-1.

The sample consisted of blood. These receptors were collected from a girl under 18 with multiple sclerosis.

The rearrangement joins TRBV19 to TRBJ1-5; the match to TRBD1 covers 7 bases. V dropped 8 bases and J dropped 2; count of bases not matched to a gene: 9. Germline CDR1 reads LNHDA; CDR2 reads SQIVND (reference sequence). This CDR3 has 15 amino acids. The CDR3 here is CASYHTGAGNQPQHF. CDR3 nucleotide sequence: TGTGCCAGTTATCACACAGGGGCCGGCAATCAGCCCCAGCATTTT.

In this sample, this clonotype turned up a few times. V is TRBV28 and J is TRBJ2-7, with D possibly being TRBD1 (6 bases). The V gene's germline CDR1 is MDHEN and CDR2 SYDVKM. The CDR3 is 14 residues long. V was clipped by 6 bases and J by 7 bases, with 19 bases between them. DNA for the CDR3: TGTGCCAGCAGCCCCGGGACATGGCTTACGGAGCAGTACTTC. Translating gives CASSPGTWLTEQYF.

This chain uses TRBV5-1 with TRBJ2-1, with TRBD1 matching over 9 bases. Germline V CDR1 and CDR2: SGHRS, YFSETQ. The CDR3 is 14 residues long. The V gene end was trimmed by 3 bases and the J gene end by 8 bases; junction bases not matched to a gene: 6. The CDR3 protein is CASSSGQGVDEQFF. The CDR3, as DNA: TGCGCCAGCAGCTCGGGACAGGGAGTGGATGAGCAGTTCTTC.

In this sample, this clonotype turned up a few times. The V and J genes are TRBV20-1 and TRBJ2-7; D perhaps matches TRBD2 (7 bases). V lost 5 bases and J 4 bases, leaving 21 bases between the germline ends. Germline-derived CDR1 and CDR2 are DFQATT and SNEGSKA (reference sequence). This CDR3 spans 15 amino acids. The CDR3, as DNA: TGCAGTGCTCTCCTGGCGGGGAGGGGGTCTTACGAGCAGTACTTC. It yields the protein CSALLAGRGSYEQYF.

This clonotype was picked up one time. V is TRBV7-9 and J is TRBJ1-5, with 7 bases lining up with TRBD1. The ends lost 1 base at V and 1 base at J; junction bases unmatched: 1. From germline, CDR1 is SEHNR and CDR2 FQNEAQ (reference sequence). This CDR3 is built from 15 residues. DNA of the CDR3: TGTGCCAGCAGCTTAGGGGACAGAAGCAATCAGCCCCAGCATTTT. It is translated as CASSLGDRSNQPQHF.

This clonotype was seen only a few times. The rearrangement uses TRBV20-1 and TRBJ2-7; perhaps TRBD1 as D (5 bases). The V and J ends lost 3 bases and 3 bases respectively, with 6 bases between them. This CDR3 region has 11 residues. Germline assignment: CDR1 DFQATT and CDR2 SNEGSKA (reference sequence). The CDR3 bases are TGCAGTGCTAGGGACAACTACGAGCAGTACTTC. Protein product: CSARDNYEQYF.

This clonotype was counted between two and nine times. This chain's CDR3 is CASRADLNEKLFF. The CDR3 nucleotides are TGTGCCAGCAGGGCAGACCTAAATGAAAAACTGTTTTTT. This chain connects TRBV28 to TRBJ1-4; D uncertain. V lost 6 bases to trimming and J lost 5 bases, with 10 bases between them. CDR3 size: 13 residues. From germline, CDR1 is MDHEN and CDR2 SYDVKM.

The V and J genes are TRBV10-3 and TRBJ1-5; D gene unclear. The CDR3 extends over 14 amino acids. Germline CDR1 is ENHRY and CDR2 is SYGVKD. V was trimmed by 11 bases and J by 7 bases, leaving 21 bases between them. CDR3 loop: CAAEDAVFGQPQHF. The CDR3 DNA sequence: TGTGCCGCCGAGGATGCGGTATTCGGGCAGCCCCAGCATTTT.

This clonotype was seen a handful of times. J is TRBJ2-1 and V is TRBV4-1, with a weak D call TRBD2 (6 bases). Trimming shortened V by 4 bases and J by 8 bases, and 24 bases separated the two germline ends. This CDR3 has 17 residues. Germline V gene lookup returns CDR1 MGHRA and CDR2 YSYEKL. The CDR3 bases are TGCGCCAGCAGCCCAGGAGGGGCGAGGGACCGTTCCCATGAGCAGTTCTTC. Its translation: CASSPGGARDRSHEQFF.

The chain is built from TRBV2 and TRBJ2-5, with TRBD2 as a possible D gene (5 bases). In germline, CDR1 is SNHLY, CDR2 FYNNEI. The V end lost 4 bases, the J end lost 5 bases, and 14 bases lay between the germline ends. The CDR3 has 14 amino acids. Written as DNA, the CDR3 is TGTGCCAGCAGTGGAAGGGAGCATAAGGAGACCCAGTACTTC. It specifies CASSGREHKETQYF.

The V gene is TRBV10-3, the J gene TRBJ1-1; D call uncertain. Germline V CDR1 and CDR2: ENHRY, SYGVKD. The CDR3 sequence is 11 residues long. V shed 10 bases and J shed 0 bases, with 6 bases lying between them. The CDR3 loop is CATRLNTEAFF. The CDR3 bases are TGTGCCACCCGGTTGAACACTGAAGCTTTCTTT.

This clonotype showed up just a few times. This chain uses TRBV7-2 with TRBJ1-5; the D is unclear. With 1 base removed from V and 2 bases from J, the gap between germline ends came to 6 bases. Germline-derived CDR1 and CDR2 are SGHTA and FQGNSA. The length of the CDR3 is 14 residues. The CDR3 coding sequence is TGTGCCAGCAGCTTAGTCCTTGGCAATCAGCCCCAGCATTTT. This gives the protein CASSLVLGNQPQHF.

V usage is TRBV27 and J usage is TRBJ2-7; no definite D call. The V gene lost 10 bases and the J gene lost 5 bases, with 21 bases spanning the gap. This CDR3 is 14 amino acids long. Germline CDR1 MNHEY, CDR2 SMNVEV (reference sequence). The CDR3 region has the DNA TGTGCCACCTTAAAGTCCGGGCCGCGGAACGAGCAGTACTTC. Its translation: CATLKSGPRNEQYF.

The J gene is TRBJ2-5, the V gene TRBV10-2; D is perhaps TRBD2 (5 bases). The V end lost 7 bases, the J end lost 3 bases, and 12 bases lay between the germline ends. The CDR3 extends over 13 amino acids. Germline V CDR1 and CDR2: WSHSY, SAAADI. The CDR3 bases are TGCGCCAGCACAGCGGCAGCAGAAGAGACCCAGTACTTC. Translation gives CASTAAAEETQYF.

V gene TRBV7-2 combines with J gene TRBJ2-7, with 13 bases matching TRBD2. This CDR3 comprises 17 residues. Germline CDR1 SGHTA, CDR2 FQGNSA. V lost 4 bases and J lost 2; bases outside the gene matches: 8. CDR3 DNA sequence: TGTGCCAGCAGCTATCGGACTAGCGGGAGTGGGGCCTACGAGCAGTACTTC. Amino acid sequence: CASSYRTSGSGAYEQYF.

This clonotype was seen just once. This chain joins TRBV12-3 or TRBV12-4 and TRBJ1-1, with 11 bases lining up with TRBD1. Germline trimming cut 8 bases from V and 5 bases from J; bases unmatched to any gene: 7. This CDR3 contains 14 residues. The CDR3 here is CASHTGTGGTEAFF. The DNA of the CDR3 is TGTGCCAGCCACACCGGGACAGGGGGTACTGAAGCTTTCTTT.

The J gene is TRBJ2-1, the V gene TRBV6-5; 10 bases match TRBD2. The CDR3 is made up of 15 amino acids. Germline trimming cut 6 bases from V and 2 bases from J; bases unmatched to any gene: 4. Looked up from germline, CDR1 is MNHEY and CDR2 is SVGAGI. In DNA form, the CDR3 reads TGTGCCAGCAGGCCTAGCGGGAGCCCCTACAATGAGCAGTTCTTC. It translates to CASRPSGSPYNEQFF.

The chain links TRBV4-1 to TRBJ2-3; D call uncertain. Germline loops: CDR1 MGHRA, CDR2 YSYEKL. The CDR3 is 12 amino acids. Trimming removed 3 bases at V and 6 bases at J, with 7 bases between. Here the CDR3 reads CASSHIRDTQYF. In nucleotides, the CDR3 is TGCGCCAGCAGCCATATAAGGGATACGCAGTATTTT.

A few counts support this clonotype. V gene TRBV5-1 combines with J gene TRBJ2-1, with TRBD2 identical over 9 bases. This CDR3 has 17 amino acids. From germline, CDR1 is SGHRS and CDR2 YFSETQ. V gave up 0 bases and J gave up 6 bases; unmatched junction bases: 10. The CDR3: CASSLGPPGLARNEQFF. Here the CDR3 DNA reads TGCGCCAGCAGCTTGGGACCACCGGGACTAGCTCGCAATGAGCAGTTCTTC.

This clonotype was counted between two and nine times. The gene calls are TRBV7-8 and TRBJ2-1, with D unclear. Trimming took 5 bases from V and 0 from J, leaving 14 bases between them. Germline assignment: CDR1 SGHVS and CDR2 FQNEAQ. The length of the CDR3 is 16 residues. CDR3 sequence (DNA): TGTGCCAGCAGCCTAAGAGGTCAGAGCTCCTACAATGAGCAGTTCTTC. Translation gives CASSLRGQSSYNEQFF.

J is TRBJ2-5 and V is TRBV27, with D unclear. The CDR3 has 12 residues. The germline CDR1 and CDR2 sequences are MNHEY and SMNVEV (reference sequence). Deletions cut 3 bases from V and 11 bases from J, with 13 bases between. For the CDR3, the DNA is TGTGCCAGCAGTTTCGGTTCCTACGGGCAGTACTTC. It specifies CASSFGSYGQYF.

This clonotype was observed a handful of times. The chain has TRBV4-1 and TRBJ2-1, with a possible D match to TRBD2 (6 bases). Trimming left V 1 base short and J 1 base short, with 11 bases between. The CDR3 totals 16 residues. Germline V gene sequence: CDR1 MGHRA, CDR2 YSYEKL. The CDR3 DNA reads TGCGCCAGCAGCCAAGGACTAGTCGGTTCCTACAATGAGCAGTTCTTC. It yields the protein CASSQGLVGSYNEQFF.

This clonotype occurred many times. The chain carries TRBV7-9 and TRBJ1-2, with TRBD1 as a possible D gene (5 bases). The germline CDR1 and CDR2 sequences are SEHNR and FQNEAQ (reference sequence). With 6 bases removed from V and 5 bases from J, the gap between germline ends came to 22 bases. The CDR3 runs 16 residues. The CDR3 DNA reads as TGTGCCAGCAGTCAGGTACCGGGACGTGAAGGGTATGGCTACACCTTC. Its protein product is CASSQVPGREGYGYTF.

DNA for the CDR3: TGCAGTGCTAGAGGACAGCTAGCGGGAGGCGGCACAGATACGCAGTATTTT. This sequence encodes CSARGQLAGGGTDTQYF. The chain has TRBV20-1 and TRBJ2-3; 11 bases align to TRBD2. Trimming cost V 1 base and J 1 base; bases outside gene matches: 7. Germline CDR1 reads DFQATT; CDR2 reads SNEGSKA (reference sequence). This CDR3 spans 17 amino acids.

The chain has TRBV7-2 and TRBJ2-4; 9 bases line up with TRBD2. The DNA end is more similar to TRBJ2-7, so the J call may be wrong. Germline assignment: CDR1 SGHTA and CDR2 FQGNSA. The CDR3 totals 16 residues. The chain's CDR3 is CASSLSWLAGTYEQYF. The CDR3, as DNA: TGTGCCAGCAGCTTATCCTGGCTAGCGGGAACCTACGAGCAGTACTTC.

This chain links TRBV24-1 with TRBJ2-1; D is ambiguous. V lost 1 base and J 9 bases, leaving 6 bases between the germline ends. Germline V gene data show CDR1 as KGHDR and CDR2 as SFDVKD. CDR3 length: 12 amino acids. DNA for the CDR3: TGTGCCACCAGTGATTTAGCTGGTGAGCAGTTCTTC. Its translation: CATSDLAGEQFF.

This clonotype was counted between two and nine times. The CDR3 DNA is TGTGCCAGCTTAATGGGGGCACCCACAGATACGCAGTATTTT. It is translated as CASLMGAPTDTQYF. The rearrangement links TRBV7-9 to TRBJ2-3, with D perhaps matching TRBD1 (6 bases). This CDR3 comprises 14 residues. Trimming removed 8 bases at V and 2 bases at J, with 14 bases between. Germline-derived CDR1 and CDR2 are SEHNR and FQNEAQ (reference sequence).

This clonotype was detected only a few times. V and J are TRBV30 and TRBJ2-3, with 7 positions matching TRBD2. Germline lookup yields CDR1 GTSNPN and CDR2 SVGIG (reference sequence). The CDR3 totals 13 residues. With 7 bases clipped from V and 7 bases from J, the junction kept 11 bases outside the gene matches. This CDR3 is CASSSGRTNTQYF. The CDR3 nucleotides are TGTGCCTCGTCTAGCGGACGCACGAATACGCAGTATTTT.

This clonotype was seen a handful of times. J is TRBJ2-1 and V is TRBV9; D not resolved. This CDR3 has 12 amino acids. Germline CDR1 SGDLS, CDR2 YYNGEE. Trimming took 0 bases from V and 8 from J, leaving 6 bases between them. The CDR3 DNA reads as TGTGCCAGCAGCGTAGTTGCTGATGAGCAGTTCTTC. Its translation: CASSVVADEQFF.

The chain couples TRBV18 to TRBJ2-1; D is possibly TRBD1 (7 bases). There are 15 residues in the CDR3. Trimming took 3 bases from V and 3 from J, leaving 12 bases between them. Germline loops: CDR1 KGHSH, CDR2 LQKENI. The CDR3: CASSPTGTLYNEQFF. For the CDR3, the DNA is TGTGCCAGCTCACCGACAGGGACTCTCTACAATGAGCAGTTCTTC.

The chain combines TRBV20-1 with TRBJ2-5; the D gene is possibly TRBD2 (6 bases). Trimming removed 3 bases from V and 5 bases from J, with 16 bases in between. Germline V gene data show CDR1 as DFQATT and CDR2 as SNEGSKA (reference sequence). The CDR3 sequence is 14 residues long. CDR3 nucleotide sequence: TGCAGTGCTAGGCGGAGGGGACCTGAGGAGACCCAGTACTTC. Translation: CSARRRGPEETQYF.